This T cell receptor beta chain was profiled in a study of T cell responses to AZD1222 COVID-19 vaccine. Study-level findings and limits: Spike-wide vaccine-associated CD4 TCRs dominated at 160-218 and 743-854.

Remarks on this clone: Its target is unknown.

Repertoires were generated with immunoSEQ multiplex PCR, while TCRdb's copy carries only in-frame clones and drops some. The data contain roughly 120,000 clones, approximately 92% of them seen just once; the ten biggest clones take up 4% to 4.5%. The CDR3 sequence is 15 residues long. Germline values: CDR1 SGDLS, CDR2 YYNGEE. V gave up 0 bases and J gave up 8 bases, with 14 bases separating them. The chain carries TRBV9 and TRBJ1-4; a possible D gene is TRBD1 (5 bases). The source material was peripheral blood, sampled 28 days after the second dose of the MenACWY control vaccine. The source is an adult who received the MenACWY meningococcal vaccine as a control. CDR3 residues: CASSVAGAGGEKLFF. Written as DNA, the CDR3 is TGTGCCAGCAGCGTAGCTGGGGCAGGTGGGGAAAAACTGTTTTTT.